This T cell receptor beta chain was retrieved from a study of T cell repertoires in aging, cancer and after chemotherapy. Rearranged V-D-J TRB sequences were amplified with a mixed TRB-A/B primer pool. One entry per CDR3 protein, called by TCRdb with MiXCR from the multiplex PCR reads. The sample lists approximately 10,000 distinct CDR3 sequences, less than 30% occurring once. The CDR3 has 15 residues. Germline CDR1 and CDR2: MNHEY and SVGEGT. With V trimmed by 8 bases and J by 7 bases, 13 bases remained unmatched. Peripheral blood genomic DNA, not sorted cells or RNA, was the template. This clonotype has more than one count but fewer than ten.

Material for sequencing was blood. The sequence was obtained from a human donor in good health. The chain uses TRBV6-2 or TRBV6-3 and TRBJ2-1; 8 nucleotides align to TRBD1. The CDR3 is CASRPRGQGVNEQFF. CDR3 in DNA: TGTGCCAGCCGTCCGAGAGGACAGGGAGTGAATGAGCAGTTCTTC.